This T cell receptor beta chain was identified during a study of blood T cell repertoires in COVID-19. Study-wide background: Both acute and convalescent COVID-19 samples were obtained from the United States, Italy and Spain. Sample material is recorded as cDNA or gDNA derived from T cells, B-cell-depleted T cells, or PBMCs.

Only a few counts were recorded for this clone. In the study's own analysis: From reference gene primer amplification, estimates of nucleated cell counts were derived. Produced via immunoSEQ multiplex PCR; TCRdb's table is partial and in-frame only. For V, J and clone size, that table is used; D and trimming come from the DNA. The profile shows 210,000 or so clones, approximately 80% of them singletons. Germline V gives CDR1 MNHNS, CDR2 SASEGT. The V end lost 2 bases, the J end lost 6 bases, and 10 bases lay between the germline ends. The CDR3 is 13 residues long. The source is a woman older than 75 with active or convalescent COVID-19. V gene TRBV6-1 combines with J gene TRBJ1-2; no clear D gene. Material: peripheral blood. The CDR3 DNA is TGTGCCAGCAGTGAAAGCGCGTTGGATGGCTACACCTTC. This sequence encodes CASSESALDGYTF.